Presented here are 19 T cell receptor beta chains from one specimen sequenced in a study of cytomegalovirus exposure and HLA in healthy donors. The PCR had 60 Vbeta and 13 Jbeta primers. Generated by immunoSEQ multiplex PCR, the TCRdb table keeps only in-frame clones and is missing some. The sample includes 40,000 to 45,000 clones, about 50% of them seen just once. The sample was PBMCs. Every receptor here comes from a human donor in good health.

This clone was seen a few times. The chain employs TRBV15 and TRBJ2-1; D is possibly TRBD1 (5 bases). The germline gives CDR1 LNHNV, CDR2 YYDKDF (reference sequence). The CDR3 loop spans 17 amino acids. Trimming stripped 0 bases from V and 2 bases from J, with 14 bases between. CDR3 residues: CATSRDSGWTPYNEQFF. CDR3 DNA sequence: TGTGCCACCAGCAGAGATTCAGGGTGGACCCCCTACAATGAGCAGTTCTTC.

This clone was recorded a few times. J is TRBJ1-3 and V is TRBV7-9; D remains ambiguous. The CDR3 loop spans 15 amino acids. Trimming removed 0 bases from V and 0 bases from J, with 6 bases in between. CDR1 is SEHNR, CDR2 FQNEAQ, per germline (reference sequence). The CDR3 region has the DNA TGTGCCAGCAGCTTAGCGTCCTCCTCTGGAAACACCATATATTTT. Amino acid sequence: CASSLASSSGNTIYF.

The chain carries TRBV11-2 and TRBJ2-5; TRBD1 might be the D (5 bases). The V end was cut by 5 bases, the J end by 4 bases, with 14 bases between. The CDR3 covers 14 residues. CDR1 SGHAT and CDR2 FQNNGV come from the germline V gene. As DNA, the CDR3 is TGTGCCAGCAGCCTAACAGGACCCCGAGAGACCCAGTACTTC. Protein: CASSLTGPRETQYF.

This clone appeared a single time. V usage is TRBV19 and J usage is TRBJ1-6; 11 nucleotides match TRBD1. The trim removed 5 bases at V and 10 bases at J, leaving 4 bases unmatched. The length of the CDR3 is 14 residues. Looked up from germline, CDR1 is LNHDA and CDR2 is SQIVND (reference sequence). The DNA of the CDR3 is TGTGCCAGTAGTTCGGGACAGGGGGGCTCACCCCTCCACTTT. This gives the protein CASSSGQGGSPLHF.

The chain employs TRBV6-1 and TRBJ1-2; tentative D call: TRBD1 (5 bases). The CDR3 totals 13 residues. CDR1 and CDR2 from the germline V gene are MNHNS and SASEGT. The V end lost 11 bases, the J end lost 6 bases, and 19 bases lay between the germline ends. The CDR3 nucleotides read TGTGCCGCGGAGAGGAGGGGCGCGGATGGCTACACCTTC. Amino acid sequence: CAAERRGADGYTF.

The J gene is TRBJ2-5, the V gene TRBV4-3; 10 bases fit TRBD2. J lost 2 bases, V lost 1 base, and 4 bases had no gene match. The germline V gene has CDR1 LGHNA and CDR2 YSLEER. CDR3 length: 16 residues. The CDR3 region has the DNA TGCGCCAGCAGCCAAGGACTAGCGGGCACACAAGAGACCCAGTACTTC. Its translation is CASSQGLAGTQETQYF.

This chain uses TRBV25-1 with TRBJ2-5; D is undetermined. V was shortened by 4 bases and J by 5 bases, with 8 bases between the two germline ends. CDR1 and CDR2 from the germline V gene are MGHDK and SYGVNS. This CDR3 comprises 12 residues. The CDR3 spells CASSGHGETQYF. The CDR3 DNA follows: TGTGCCAGCAGTGGACATGGGGAGACCCAGTACTTC.

The J gene is TRBJ2-1, the V gene TRBV7-2; tentatively, D is TRBD1 (6 bases). CDR1 and CDR2 (germline): SGHTA, FQGNSA. The CDR3 covers 15 residues. V was shortened by 6 bases and J by 3 bases, with 15 bases between the two germline ends. The CDR3 coding sequence is TGTGCCAGCAGTTGGGGGCCACTAGACTACAATGAGCAGTTCTTC. It yields the protein CASSWGPLDYNEQFF.

The chain carries TRBV6-6 and TRBJ1-1, with D possibly matching TRBD1 (6 bases). Trimming removed 6 bases from V and 4 bases from J, with 6 bases in between. Per germline, CDR1 MNHNY and CDR2 SVGAGI (reference sequence). CDR3 length: 11 amino acids. The DNA of the CDR3 is TGTGCCAGCAGCAGGGGCACTGAAGCTTTCTTT. The encoded protein is CASSRGTEAFF.

The V and J genes are TRBV5-1 and TRBJ2-2; the match to TRBD1 covers 10 bases. With V trimmed by 0 bases and J by 5 bases, 4 bases remained unmatched. This CDR3 has 16 residues. Germline V gene sequence: CDR1 SGHRS, CDR2 YFSETQ. In nucleotides, the CDR3 is TGCGCCAGCAGCTTGGTTGGGACAGGGGTAACCGGGGAGCTGTTTTTT. Translated, it gives CASSLVGTGVTGELFF.

This clone occurred a few times. The CDR3: CASKGGHQETQYF. The DNA of the CDR3 is TGTGCCAGCAAAGGGGGCCACCAAGAGACCCAGTACTTC. J is TRBJ2-5 and V is TRBV2, with 7 bases identical to TRBD1. The V segment lost 7 bases and the J segment 0 bases; nucleotides outside the gene matches: 2. This CDR3 has 13 residues. Germline V gene lookup returns CDR1 SNHLY and CDR2 FYNNEI.

This clone was counted a few times. The CDR3 loop is CASSHHSSGGYGYTF. CDR3 in DNA: TGTGCCAGCAGTCACCACTCGTCAGGGGGCTATGGCTACACCTTC. The chain carries TRBV27 and TRBJ1-2; the match to TRBD1 covers 7 bases. The CDR3 is 15 residues long. Germline CDR1 reads MNHEY; CDR2 reads SMNVEV (reference sequence). The V segment lost 5 bases and the J segment 4 bases; nucleotides outside the gene matches: 10.

V is TRBV9 and J is TRBJ2-3; D gene uncertain. Trimming left V 0 bases short and J 2 bases short, with 10 bases between. This CDR3 has 15 amino acids. Germline V CDR1 and CDR2: SGDLS, YYNGEE. Here the CDR3 DNA reads TGTGCCAGCAGCGTAGACCCGCTATCCACAGATACGCAGTATTTT. Amino acids: CASSVDPLSTDTQYF.

This clone came up a few times. The chain has TRBV5-1 and TRBJ2-7, with 10 positions matching TRBD2. CDR1 and CDR2 (germline): SGHRS, YFSETQ. The junction had 6 bases not matched to a gene; V was cut back by 4 bases and J by 2 bases. This CDR3 has 15 residues. The CDR3 loop reads CASSLGAGGPYEQYF. The CDR3 DNA follows: TGCGCCAGCAGCCTGGGAGCGGGAGGGCCCTACGAGCAGTACTTC.

This clone was observed a few times. This chain uses TRBV2 with TRBJ1-6; 9 bases map to TRBD1. The CDR3 loop spans 14 amino acids. V lost 5 bases, J lost 9 bases, and 5 bases stayed unmatched. Germline CDR1 reads SNHLY; CDR2 reads FYNNEI. The CDR3 DNA follows: TGTGCCAGCAGTAGGACAGGGGAGAGTTCACCCCTCCACTTT. Translated: CASSRTGESSPLHF.

The chain links TRBV5-1 to TRBJ2-7, with D perhaps matching TRBD1 (6 bases). Trimming pared 4 bases from V and 3 bases from J, leaving 14 bases between. Germline V gene sequence: CDR1 SGHRS, CDR2 YFSETQ. The CDR3 extends over 14 amino acids. CDR3 DNA sequence: TGCGCCAGCAGCCCTGGACAGCTGATCTACGAGCAGTACTTC. Residues: CASSPGQLIYEQYF.

The rearrangement uses TRBV19 and TRBJ1-5; D ambiguous. The CDR3 contains 16 residues. The V end was cut by 4 bases, the J end by 3 bases, with 16 bases between. The germline CDR1 and CDR2 sequences are LNHDA and SQIVND (reference sequence). The CDR3 coding sequence is TGTGCCAGTAGTAGGGTCCCTGGAGGGATCAATCAGCCCCAGCATTTT. Translating it yields CASSRVPGGINQPQHF. Full variable domain (remainder filled in from reference TRBV19 and TRBJ1-5): DGGITQSPKYLFRKEGQNVTLSCEQNLNHDAMYWYRQDPGQGLRLIYYSQIVNDFQKGDIAEGYSVSREKKESFPLTVTSAQKNPTAFYLCASSRVPGGINQPQHFGDGTRLSIL.

This clone came up once. The V call is TRBV27, the J call TRBJ1-2; 7 positions agree with TRBD1. The trim removed 0 bases at V and 4 bases at J, leaving 8 bases unmatched. Germline loops: CDR1 MNHEY, CDR2 SMNVEV (reference sequence). This CDR3 is 16 amino acids long. For the CDR3, the DNA is TGTGCCAGCAGTTTATCGGCTGGGACAGTTGGCTATGGCTACACCTTC. This encodes CASSLSAGTVGYGYTF.

This clone appeared a few times. The chain employs TRBV7-9 and TRBJ1-4; the D is unclear. V lost 5 bases and J lost 0, with 16 bases in between. Germline V lookup: CDR1 SEHNR, CDR2 FQNEAQ (reference sequence). The CDR3 is made up of 17 amino acids. The CDR3 sequence: CASSRSRDGATNEKLFF. The DNA of the CDR3 is TGTGCCAGCAGCCGTTCCCGGGATGGTGCAACTAATGAAAAACTGTTTTTT. The variable domain in full, completed from reference TRBV7-9 and TRBJ1-4, reads DTGVSQNPRHKITKRGQNVTFRCDPISEHNRLYWYRQTLGQGPEFLTYFQNEAQLEKSRLLSDRFSAERPKGSFSTLEIQRTEQGDSAMYLCASSRSRDGATNEKLFFGSGTQLSVL.